The T cell receptor beta chain under discussion was sequenced for a study of blood T cell repertoires in COVID-19. Per the authors' pipeline: Using reference gene primer amplification, nucleated cell counts were estimated. Produced via immunoSEQ multiplex PCR; TCRdb's table is partial and in-frame only. V and J calls and clone size are those listed in that table; D and trimming were worked out from the DNA. The table lists 250,000 to 300,000 clones, roughly nine tenths of them singletons, with 1.2% in the top ten. Germline V gene sequence: CDR1 GTSNPN, CDR2 SVGIG (reference sequence). CDR3 length equals 15 residues. V lost 0 bases and J 1 base, leaving 13 bases between the germline ends.

This TCR was sampled from a human donor in a cohort exposed to, infected with or recovered from COVID-19 (not recorded which). The donor label of this sample is uncertain. The chain has TRBV30 and TRBJ2-7, with D perhaps TRBD2 (6 bases). The sequenced sample was PBMCs or T cells enriched from blood (not recorded which). DNA of the CDR3: TGTGCCTGGAGTGTAAGGGGACTTCGATCCTACGAGCAGTACTTC. This gives the protein CAWSVRGLRSYEQYF.